This TCR beta chain was captured by sequencing in a study of shared clonotypes between healthy human individuals. General observations from the study: Sampling involved blood alone; tissue repertoires likely differ. Sequencing depth was expected to affect clonotype sharing among donors. Inspection by rarefaction showed sorted-subset sequencing to be incomplete despite large depth.

CD45RA-negative memory and CD45RA+ naive subsets were split from the CD4+ cells. Generated by immunoSEQ multiplex PCR, the TCRdb table keeps only in-frame clones and is missing some. The repertoire holds fewer than 1.8 million clones, approximately 98.5% seen once, with approximately 0.4% in the top ten. In regard to this clone: Antigen unknown.

Between the trimmed V and J ends, which lost 4 bases and 4 bases, there was a span of 17 bases. The CDR3 contains 16 residues. Germline V gives CDR1 SGHTA, CDR2 FQGNSA. The sample was naive CD4+ T cells sorted from blood. Documented subset: CD45RA+ positively selected. The TCR comes from a man younger than 40 in good health. This chain joins TRBV7-2 and TRBJ1-3; the D is unclear. The chain's CDR3 is CASSSTLLGIGNTIYF. The CDR3, as DNA: TGTGCCAGCAGCTCCACCCTGCTTGGAATAGGAAACACCATATATTTT.